Below, one T cell receptor (beta chain) is given with its context. CDR1 and CDR2 from the germline V gene are LNHDA and SQIVND (reference sequence). The trim removed 3 bases at V and 5 bases at J, leaving 3 bases unmatched. The CDR3 runs 14 residues. These data belong to a study of blood T cell repertoires in COVID-19. About the research overall: The cDNA or gDNA used as material had been derived from T cells, B-cell-depleted T cells, or PBMCs.

Using immunoSEQ multiplex PCR, the repertoire was profiled, and TCRdb retains in-frame clones only, with some absent. The repertoire includes fewer than 600,000 clones, around nine tenths of them detected once, and 1.8% sits in the top ten. All enrollees were about 18 to 90 years old and from 24 US areas. Cohort allocation depended upon clinical history that participants reported. Cohort 3 donors were reported recovered after two negative PCRs, clearance, or symptom resolution. V and J are TRBV19 and TRBJ1-3, with 8 bases aligning to TRBD1. Sequencing used PBMCs or T cells enriched from blood (not recorded which). The receptor comes from a woman aged 40 to 50 who had recovered from COVID-19. CDR3 bases: TGTGCCAGTAGTATGGACAGGGACAGAAACACCATATATTTT. Translation gives CASSMDRDRNTIYF.